One and the same sample provided the 4 T cell receptor beta chains below, sequenced in a study of cytomegalovirus exposure and HLA in healthy donors. PCR used 60 Vbeta primers and 13 Jbeta primers. Method: immunoSEQ multiplex PCR; TCRdb's copy keeps in-frame clones and lacks some. Altogether roughly 120,000 clones are present, 76% being singletons, with the ten largest covering roughly 2%. Sequenced: PBMCs. The receptor source for this set is a man aged 50-59 years in good health and CMV-seronegative.

The genes are TRBV19 and TRBJ1-5; tentative D call: TRBD1 (6 bases). Deletions cut 10 bases from V and 2 bases from J, with 12 bases between. This CDR3 has 13 amino acids. Germline loops: CDR1 LNHDA, CDR2 SQIVND (reference sequence). The CDR3 sequence is CATKGGGNQPQHF. The CDR3 nucleotides are TGTGCCACCAAAGGGGGGGGCAATCAGCCCCAGCATTTT.

The sample holds one count of this clone. The J gene is TRBJ1-4, the V gene TRBV5-6; 9 bases agree with TRBD1. Germline assignment: CDR1 SGHDT and CDR2 YYEEEE. V trimming: 0 bases; J trimming: 7 bases; junction bases outside the gene matches: 7. The CDR3 runs 16 residues. As DNA, the CDR3 is TGTGCCAGCAGCTTGGCCGACAGGGGGTTGGCTGAAAAACTGTTTTTT. Encoded protein: CASSLADRGLAEKLFF.

The V gene is TRBV20-1, the J gene TRBJ1-1; tentatively, D is TRBD1 (5 bases). CDR1 and CDR2 from the germline V gene are DFQATT and SNEGSKA (reference sequence). Trimming took 6 bases from V and 11 from J, leaving 16 bases between them. This CDR3 contains 11 residues. Here the CDR3 reads CSAPTGSRAFF. The CDR3 bases are TGCAGTGCCCCAACAGGAAGTAGGGCTTTCTTT.

This chain uses TRBV19 with TRBJ1-2; TRBD1 might be the D (5 bases). Germline V gene lookup returns CDR1 LNHDA and CDR2 SQIVND (reference sequence). This CDR3 contains 14 residues. Trimming shortened V by 3 bases and J by 1 base, and 9 bases separated the two germline ends. CDR3: CASSIQTDNYGYTF. In nucleotides, the CDR3 is TGTGCCAGTAGTATCCAGACAGATAACTATGGCTACACCTTC.